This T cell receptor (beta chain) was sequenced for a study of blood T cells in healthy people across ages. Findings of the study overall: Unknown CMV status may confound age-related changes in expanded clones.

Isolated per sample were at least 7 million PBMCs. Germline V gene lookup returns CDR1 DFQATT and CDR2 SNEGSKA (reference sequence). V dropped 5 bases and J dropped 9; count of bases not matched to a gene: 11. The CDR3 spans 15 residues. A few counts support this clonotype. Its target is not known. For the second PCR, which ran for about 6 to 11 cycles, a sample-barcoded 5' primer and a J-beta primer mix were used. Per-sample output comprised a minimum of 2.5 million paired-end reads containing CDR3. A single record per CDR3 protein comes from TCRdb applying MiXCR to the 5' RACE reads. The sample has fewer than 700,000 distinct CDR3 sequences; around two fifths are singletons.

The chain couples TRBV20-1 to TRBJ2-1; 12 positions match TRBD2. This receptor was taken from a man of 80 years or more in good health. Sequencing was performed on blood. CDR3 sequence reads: CSARTSGAPNGEQFF. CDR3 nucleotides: TGCAGTGCTCGGACTAGCGGGGCCCCTAATGGTGAGCAGTTCTTC.